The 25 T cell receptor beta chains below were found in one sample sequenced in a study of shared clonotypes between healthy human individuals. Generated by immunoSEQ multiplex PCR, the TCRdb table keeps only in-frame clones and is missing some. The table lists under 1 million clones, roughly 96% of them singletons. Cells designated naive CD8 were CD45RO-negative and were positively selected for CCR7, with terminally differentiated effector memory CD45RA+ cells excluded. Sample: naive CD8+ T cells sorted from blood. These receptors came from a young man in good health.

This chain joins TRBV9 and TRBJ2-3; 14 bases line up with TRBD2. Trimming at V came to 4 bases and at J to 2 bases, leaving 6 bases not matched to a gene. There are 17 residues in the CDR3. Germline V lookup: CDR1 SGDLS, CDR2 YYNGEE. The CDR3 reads CASSTRTSGRITDTQYF. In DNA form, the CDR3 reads TGTGCCAGCAGCACCAGGACTAGCGGGAGGATCACAGATACGCAGTATTTT.

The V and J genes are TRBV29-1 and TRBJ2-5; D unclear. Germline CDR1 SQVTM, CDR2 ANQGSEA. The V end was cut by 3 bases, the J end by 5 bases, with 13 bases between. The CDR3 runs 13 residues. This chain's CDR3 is CSVDLPTEETQYF. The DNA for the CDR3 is TGCAGCGTTGATCTTCCGACCGAGGAGACCCAGTACTTC.

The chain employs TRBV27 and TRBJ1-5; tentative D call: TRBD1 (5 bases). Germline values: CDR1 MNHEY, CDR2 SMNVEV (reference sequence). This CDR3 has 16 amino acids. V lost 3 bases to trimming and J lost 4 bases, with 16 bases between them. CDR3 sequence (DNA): TGTGCCAGCAGTTTTGACGGTCGAGGGGCTAATCAGCCCCAGCATTTT. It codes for CASSFDGRGANQPQHF.

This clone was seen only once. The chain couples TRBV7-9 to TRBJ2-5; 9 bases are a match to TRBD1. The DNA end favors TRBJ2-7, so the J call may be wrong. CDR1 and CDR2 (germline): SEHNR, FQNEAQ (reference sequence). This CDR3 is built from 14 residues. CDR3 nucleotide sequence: TGTGCCAGCAGCTCGGGACAGGGAATAAACGAGCAGTACTTC. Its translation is CASSSGQGINEQYF.

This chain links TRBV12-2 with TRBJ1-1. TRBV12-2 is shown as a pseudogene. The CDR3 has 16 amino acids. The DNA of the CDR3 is TGTGCAAGTCGCTTAGAAGTAAGGACCCGAAACACTGAAGCTTTCTTT. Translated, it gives CASRLEVRTRNTEAFF.

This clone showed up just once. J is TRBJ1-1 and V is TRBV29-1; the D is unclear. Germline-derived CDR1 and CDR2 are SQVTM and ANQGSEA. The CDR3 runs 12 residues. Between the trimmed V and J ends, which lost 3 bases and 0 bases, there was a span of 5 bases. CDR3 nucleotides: TGCAGCGTTGACAGGCTGAACACTGAAGCTTTCTTT. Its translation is CSVDRLNTEAFF.

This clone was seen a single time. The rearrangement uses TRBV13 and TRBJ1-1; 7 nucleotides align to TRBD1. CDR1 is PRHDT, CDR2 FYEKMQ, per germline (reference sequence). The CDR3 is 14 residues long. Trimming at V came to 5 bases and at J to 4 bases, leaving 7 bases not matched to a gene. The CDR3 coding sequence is TGTGCCAGCAGCCCCGACAGGGTGGTCACTGAAGCTTTCTTT. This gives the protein CASSPDRVVTEAFF.

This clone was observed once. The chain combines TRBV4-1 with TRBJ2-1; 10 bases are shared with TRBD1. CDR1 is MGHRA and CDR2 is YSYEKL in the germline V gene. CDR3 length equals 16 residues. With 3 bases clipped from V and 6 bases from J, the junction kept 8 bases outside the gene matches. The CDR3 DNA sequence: TGCGCCAGCAGCCAGGACAGGGGGTTTTTGGGCAATGAGCAGTTCTTC. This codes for CASSQDRGFLGNEQFF.

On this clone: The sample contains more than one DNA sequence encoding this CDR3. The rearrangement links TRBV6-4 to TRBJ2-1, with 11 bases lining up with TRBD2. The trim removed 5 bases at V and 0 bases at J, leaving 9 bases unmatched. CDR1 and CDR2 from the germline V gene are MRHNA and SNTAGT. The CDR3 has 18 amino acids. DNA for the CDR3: TGTGCCAGCAGTCCAGGGCTAGCGGGAGGAAGCTCCTACAATGAGCAGTTCTTC. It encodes CASSPGLAGGSSYNEQFF.

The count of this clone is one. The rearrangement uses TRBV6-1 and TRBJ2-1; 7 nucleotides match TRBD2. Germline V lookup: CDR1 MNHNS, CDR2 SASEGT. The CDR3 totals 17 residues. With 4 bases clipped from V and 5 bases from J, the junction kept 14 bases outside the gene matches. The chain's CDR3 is CASSARLASQPNNEQFF. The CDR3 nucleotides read TGTGCCAGCAGTGCCCGACTAGCCTCCCAACCAAACAATGAGCAGTTCTTC.

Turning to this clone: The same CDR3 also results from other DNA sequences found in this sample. CDR3: CASRAGNTEAFF. In DNA, the CDR3 is TGTGCCAGCAGGGCCGGGAACACTGAAGCTTTCTTT. The gene calls are TRBV6-6 and TRBJ1-1; no definite D call. Between the trimmed V and J ends, which lost 6 bases and 1 base, there was a span of 6 bases. The germline CDR1 and CDR2 sequences are MNHNY and SVGAGI (reference sequence). This CDR3 comprises 12 residues.

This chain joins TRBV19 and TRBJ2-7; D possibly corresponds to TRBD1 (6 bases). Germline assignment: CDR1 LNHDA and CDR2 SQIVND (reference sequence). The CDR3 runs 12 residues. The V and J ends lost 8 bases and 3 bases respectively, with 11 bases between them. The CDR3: CASGDTFYEQYF. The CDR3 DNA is TGTGCCAGTGGGGACACTTTCTACGAGCAGTACTTC.

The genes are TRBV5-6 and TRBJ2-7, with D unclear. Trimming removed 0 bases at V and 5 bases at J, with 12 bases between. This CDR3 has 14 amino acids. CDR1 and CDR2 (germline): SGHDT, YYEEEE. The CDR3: CASSLVPGSHEQYF. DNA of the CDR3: TGTGCCAGCAGCTTGGTACCGGGCAGCCACGAGCAGTACTTC.

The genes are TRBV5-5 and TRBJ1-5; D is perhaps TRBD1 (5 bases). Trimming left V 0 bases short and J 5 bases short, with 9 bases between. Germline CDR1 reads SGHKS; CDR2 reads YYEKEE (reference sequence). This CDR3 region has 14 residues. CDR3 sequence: CASSLVDSDQPQHF. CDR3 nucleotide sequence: TGTGCCAGCAGCTTGGTAGACAGTGATCAGCCCCAGCATTTT.

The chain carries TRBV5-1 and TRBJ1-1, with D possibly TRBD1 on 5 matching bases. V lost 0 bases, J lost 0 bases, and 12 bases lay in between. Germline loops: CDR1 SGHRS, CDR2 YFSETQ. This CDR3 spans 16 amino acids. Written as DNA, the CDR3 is TGCGCCAGCAGCTTGGCGGGGGGAGTGGTGAACACTGAAGCTTTCTTT. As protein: CASSLAGGVVNTEAFF. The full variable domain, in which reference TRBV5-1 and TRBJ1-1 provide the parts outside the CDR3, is KAGVTQTPRYLIKTRGQQVTLSCSPISGHRSVSWYQQTPGQGLQFLFEYFSETQRNKGNFPGRFSGRQFSNSRSEMNVSTLELGDSALYLCASSLAGGVVNTEAFFGQGTRLTVV.

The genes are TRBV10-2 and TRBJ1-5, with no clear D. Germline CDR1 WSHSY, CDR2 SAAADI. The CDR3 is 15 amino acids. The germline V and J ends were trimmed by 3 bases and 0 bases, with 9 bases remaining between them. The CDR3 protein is CASSESFNSNQPQHF. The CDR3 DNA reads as TGCGCCAGCAGTGAATCGTTCAATAGCAATCAGCCCCAGCATTTT.

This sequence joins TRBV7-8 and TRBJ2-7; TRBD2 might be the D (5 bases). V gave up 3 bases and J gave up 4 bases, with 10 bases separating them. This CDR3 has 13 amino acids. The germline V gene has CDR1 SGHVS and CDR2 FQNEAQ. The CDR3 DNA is TGTGCCAGCAGCTTTTTCGGGAATTACGAGCAGTACTTC. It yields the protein CASSFFGNYEQYF.

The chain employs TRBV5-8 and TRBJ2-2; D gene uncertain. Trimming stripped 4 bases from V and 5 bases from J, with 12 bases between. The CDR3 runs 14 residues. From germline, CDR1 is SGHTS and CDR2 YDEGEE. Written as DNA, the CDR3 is TGTGCCAGCAGCACTTCGTTTGAGACCGGGGAGCTGTTTTTT. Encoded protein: CASSTSFETGELFF.

The CDR3 is CASSLTGDNEQFF. The CDR3 bases are TGCGCCAGCAGCTTGACGGGGGACAATGAGCAGTTCTTC. This chain uses TRBV5-1 with TRBJ2-1, with D tentatively TRBD2 (6 bases). CDR1 SGHRS and CDR2 YFSETQ come from the germline V gene. The CDR3 loop spans 13 amino acids. Trimming removed 1 base from V and 5 bases from J, with 7 bases in between.

CDR3 DNA sequence: TGTGCCTGGATGTCCGTTCTAGGACTAGCGGGATCAGATACGCAGTATTTT. Encoded protein: CAWMSVLGLAGSDTQYF. The chain uses TRBV30 and TRBJ2-3, with 12 bases fitting TRBD2. The V segment lost 4 bases and the J segment 4 bases; nucleotides outside the gene matches: 12. The CDR3 is made up of 17 amino acids. Germline values: CDR1 GTSNPN, CDR2 SVGIG (reference sequence).

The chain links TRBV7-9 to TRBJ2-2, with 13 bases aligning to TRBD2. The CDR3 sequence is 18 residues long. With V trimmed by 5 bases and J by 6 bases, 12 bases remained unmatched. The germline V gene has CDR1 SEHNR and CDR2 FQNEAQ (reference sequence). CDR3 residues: CASSTPGTSGVGAGELFF. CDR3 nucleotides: TGTGCCAGCAGCACCCCCGGGACTAGCGGGGTCGGCGCCGGGGAGCTGTTTTTT.

The CDR3 loop is CASSLAPGDTQYF. CDR3 coding DNA: TGTGCCAGCAGCTTGGCCCCTGGGGATACGCAGTATTTT. V usage is TRBV5-4 and J usage is TRBJ2-3; D is unresolved. The V end was cut by 0 bases, the J end by 6 bases, with 8 bases between. This CDR3 spans 13 amino acids. Germline loops: CDR1 SGHNT, CDR2 YYREEE (reference sequence).

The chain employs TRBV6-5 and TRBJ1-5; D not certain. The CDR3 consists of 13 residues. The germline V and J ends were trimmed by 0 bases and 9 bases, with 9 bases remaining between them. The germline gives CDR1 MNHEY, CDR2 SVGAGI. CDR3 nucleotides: TGTGCCAGCAGTTACTCTTCCATCGGGCCCCAGCATTTT. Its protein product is CASSYSSIGPQHF.

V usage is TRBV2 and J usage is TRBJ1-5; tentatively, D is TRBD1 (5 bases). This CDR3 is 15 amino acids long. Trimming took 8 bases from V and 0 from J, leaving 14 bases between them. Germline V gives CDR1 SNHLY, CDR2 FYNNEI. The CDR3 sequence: CASDYSGGSNQPQHF. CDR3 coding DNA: TGTGCCAGCGACTACAGCGGGGGTAGCAATCAGCCCCAGCATTTT.

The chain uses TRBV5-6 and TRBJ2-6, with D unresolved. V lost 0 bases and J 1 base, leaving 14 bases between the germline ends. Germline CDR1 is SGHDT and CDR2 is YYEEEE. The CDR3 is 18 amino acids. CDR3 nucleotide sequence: TGTGCCAGCAGCTTGGGGGCGACCCCCCGGTCTGGGGCCAACGTCCTGACTTTC. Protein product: CASSLGATPRSGANVLTF.